This T cell receptor beta chain was obtained from a study of T cell responses to AZD1222 COVID-19 vaccine. The CDR3 is made up of 16 amino acids. V lost 4 bases to trimming and J lost 6 bases; unmatched junction nucleotides: 14. The V gene's germline CDR1 is SGHDT and CDR2 YYEEEE. Using immunoSEQ multiplex PCR, the repertoire was profiled, and TCRdb retains in-frame clones only, with some absent. The data contain about 150,000 clones, approximately 88% of them singletons. General study points: Repertoires in all cases were sampled only once the peak T cell response had passed.

A word on this clone: Its antigen is currently unknown.

Sequenced material: peripheral blood, taken 28 days after the second AZD1222 dose. The sequence derives from an adult who received the AZD1222 COVID-19 vaccine. The V and J genes are TRBV5-6 and TRBJ2-7; 9 nucleotides align to TRBD1. The CDR3 DNA reads TGTGCCAGCAGCGTCGCCCCTACAGGGGGCGCGGGCGAGCAGTACTTC. Amino acids: CASSVAPTGGAGEQYF.